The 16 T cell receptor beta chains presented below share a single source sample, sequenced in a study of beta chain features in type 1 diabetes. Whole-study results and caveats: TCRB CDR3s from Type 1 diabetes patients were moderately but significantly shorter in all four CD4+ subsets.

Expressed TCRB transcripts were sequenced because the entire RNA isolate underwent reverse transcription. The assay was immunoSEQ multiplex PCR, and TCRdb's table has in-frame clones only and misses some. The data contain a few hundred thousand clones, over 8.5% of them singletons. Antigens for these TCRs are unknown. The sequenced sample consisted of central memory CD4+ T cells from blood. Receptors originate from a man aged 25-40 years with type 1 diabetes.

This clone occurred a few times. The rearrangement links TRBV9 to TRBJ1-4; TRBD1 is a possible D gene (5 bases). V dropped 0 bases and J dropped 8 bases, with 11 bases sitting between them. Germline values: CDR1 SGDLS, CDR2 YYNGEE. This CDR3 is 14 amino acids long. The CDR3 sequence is CASSVGNSGEKLFF. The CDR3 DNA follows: TGTGCCAGCAGCGTAGGAAACTCAGGGGAAAAACTGTTTTTT.

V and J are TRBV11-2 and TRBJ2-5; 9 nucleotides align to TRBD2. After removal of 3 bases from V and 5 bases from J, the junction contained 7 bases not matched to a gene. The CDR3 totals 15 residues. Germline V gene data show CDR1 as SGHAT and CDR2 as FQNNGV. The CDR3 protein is CASSFALAGRETQYF. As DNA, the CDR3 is TGTGCCAGCAGCTTCGCCCTAGCGGGGAGGGAGACCCAGTACTTC.

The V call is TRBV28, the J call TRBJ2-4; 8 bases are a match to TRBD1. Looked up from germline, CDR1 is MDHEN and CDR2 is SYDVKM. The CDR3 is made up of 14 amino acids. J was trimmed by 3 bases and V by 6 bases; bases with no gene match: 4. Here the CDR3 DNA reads TGTGCCAGCAGGGCGGGACAGGACAAAAACATTCAGTACTTC. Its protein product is CASRAGQDKNIQYF.

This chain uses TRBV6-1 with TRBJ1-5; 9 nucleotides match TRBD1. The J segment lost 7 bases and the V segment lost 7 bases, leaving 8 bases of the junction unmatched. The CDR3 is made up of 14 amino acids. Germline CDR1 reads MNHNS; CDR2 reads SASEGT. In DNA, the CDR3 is TGTGCCAGCATGCGGACAGGGGTGTACCAGCCCCAGCATTTT. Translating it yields CASMRTGVYQPQHF.

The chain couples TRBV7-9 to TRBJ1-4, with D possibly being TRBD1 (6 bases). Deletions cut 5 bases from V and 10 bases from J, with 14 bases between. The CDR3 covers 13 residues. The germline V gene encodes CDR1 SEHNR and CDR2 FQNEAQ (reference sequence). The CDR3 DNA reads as TGTGCCAGCAGCCCTCCGGGGGGGCGAAAACTGTTTTTT. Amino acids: CASSPPGGRKLFF.

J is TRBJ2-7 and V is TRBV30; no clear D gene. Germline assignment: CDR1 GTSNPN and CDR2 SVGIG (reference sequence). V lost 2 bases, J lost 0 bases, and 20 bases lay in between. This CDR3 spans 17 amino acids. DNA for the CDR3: TGTGCCTGGAGTCCAAGAAGTTCCATAGGACCCTCCTACGAGCAGTACTTC. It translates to CAWSPRSSIGPSYEQYF.

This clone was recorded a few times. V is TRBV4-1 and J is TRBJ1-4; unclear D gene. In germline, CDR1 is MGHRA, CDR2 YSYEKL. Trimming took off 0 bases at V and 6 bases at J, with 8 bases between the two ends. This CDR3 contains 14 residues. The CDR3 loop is CASSQDDFDEKLFF. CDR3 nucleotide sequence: TGCGCCAGCAGCCAAGATGATTTCGATGAAAAACTGTTTTTT.

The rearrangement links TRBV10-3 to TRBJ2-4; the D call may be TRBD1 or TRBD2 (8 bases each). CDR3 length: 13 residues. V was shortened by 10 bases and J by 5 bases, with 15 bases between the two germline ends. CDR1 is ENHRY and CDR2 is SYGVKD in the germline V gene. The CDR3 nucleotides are TGTGCCAGCGGACAGGGACTAGAAAACATTCAGTACTTC. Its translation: CASGQGLENIQYF.

CDR3 protein: CASIVTSGSYNEQFF. The CDR3 DNA is TGTGCCAGCATCGTGACTAGCGGGAGCTACAATGAGCAGTTCTTC. V and J are TRBV6-5 and TRBJ2-1, with 12 bases identical to TRBD2. This CDR3 contains 15 residues. Germline CDR1 reads MNHEY; CDR2 reads SVGAGI. V was pared by 7 bases and J by 3 bases, with 4 bases of the junction left unmatched.

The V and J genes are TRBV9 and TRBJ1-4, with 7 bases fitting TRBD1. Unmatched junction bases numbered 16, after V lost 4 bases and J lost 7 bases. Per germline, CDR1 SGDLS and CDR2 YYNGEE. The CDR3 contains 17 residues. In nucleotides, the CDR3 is TGTGCCAGCAGCCTCCAGACAGGGCGGGGATCTAGTGAAAAACTGTTTTTT. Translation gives CASSLQTGRGSSEKLFF.

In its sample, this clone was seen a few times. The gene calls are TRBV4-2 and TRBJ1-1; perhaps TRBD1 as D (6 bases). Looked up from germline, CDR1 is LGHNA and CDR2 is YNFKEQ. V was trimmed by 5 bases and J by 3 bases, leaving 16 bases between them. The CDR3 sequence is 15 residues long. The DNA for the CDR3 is TGTGCCAGCAGCATACAGGGCGTGGGGGACACTGAAGCTTTCTTT. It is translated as CASSIQGVGDTEAFF.

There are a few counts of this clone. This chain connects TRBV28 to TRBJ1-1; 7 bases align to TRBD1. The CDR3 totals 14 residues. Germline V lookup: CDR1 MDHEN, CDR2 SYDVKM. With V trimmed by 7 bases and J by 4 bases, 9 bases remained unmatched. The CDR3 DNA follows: TGTGCCAGCAAACCGACAGGGTCGGGCACTGAAGCTTTCTTT. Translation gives CASKPTGSGTEAFF.

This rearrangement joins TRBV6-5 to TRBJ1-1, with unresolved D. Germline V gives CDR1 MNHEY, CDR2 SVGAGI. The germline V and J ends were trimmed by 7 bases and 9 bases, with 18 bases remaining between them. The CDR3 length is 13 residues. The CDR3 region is CASTTPEGTKAFF. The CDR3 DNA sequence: TGTGCCAGCACCACACCCGAGGGCACCAAAGCTTTCTTT.

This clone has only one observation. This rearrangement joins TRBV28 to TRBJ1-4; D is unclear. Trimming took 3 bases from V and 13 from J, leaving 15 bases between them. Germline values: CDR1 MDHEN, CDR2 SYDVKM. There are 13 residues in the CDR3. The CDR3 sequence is CASSLVHGVGLFF. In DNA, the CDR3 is TGTGCCAGCAGTTTGGTCCATGGGGTGGGACTGTTTTTT.

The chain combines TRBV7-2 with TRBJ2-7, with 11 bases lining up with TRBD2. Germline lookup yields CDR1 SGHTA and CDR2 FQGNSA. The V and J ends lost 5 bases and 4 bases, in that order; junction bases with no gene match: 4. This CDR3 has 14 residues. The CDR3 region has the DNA TGTGCCAGCAGCGGGACTAGCGGAGGGTACGAGCAGTACTTC. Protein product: CASSGTSGGYEQYF.

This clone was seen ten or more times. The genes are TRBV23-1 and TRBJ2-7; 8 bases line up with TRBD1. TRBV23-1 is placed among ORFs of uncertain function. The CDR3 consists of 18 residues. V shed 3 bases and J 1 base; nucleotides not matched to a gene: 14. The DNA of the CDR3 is TGCGCCAGCAGTCAGCTACTAGGGGGACGGGACAGGTCCTACGAGCAGTACTTC. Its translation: CASSQLLGGRDRSYEQYF.